The next 19 T cell receptor beta chains were all read from a single sample in a study of post-analysis software for immune sequencing data. Study findings and constraints: In patients, four to six TRBV segments were more frequent than in controls, with TRBV5-6, TRBV5-1 and TRBV20-1 among them.

Which antigens these TCRs recognize remains unknown. Unique molecular identifiers were present in the TCR beta cDNA libraries. A single record per CDR3 protein comes from TCRdb applying MiXCR to the PCR reads. The profile shows hundreds of thousands of distinct CDR3 sequences, approximately 60% of them singletons. The sample consisted of blood. The receptors originated from a girl aged 2-10 years with multiple sclerosis.

The V call is TRBV4-1, the J call TRBJ2-3; D remains unclear. Germline V lookup: CDR1 MGHRA, CDR2 YSYEKL. Trimming cost V 4 bases and J 0 bases, with 20 bases left between them. This CDR3 region has 18 residues. CDR3: CASSLDPGRETSTDTQYF. The CDR3 nucleotides are TGCGCCAGCAGCCTCGACCCCGGCCGAGAGACTAGCACAGATACGCAGTATTTT.

V gene TRBV7-2 combines with J gene TRBJ2-3; 8 bases fit TRBD2. CDR3 length: 14 residues. Germline trimming cut 3 bases from V and 6 bases from J; bases unmatched to any gene: 5. Germline CDR1 is SGHTA and CDR2 is FQGNSA. CDR3 sequence (DNA): TGTGCCAGCAGCTTGAGCGGGAGTCTGGATACGCAGTATTTT. Protein: CASSLSGSLDTQYF. Using reference TRBV7-2 and TRBJ2-3 for the parts outside the CDR3, the full variable domain is GAGVSQSPSNKVTEKGKDVELRCDPISGHTALYWYRQSLGQGLEFLIYFQGNSAPDKSGLPSDRFSAERTGGSVSTLTIQRTQQEDSAVYLCASSLSGSLDTQYFGPGTRLTVL.

This sequence joins TRBV4-2 and TRBJ2-7; a possible D gene is TRBD1 (5 bases). CDR1 is LGHNA, CDR2 YNFKEQ, per germline. The V gene lost 1 base and the J gene lost 0 bases, with 10 bases spanning the gap. This CDR3 is built from 15 residues. CDR3 coding DNA: TGTGCCAGCAGCCAAGTACAGGAATCCTCCTACGAGCAGTACTTC. This translates into CASSQVQESSYEQYF.

The rearrangement links TRBV2 to TRBJ2-5; D may be TRBD2 (5 bases). Germline V gene data show CDR1 as SNHLY and CDR2 as FYNNEI. The CDR3 runs to 15 residues. Trimming left V 8 bases short and J 2 bases short, with 18 bases between. CDR3 sequence reads: CASGQRGPRQETQYF. CDR3 DNA: TGTGCCAGCGGCCAGCGAGGGCCAAGGCAAGAGACCCAGTACTTC.

This clonotype was observed a handful of times. The chain employs TRBV11-1 and TRBJ2-1, with a weak D call TRBD2 (6 bases). Germline loops: CDR1 SGHAT, CDR2 FQDESV (reference sequence). The CDR3 spans 15 residues. V was pared by 8 bases and J by 0 bases, with 14 bases between. CDR3: CASCRGISSYNEQFF. Written as DNA, the CDR3 is TGTGCCAGCTGCCGCGGGATTAGCTCCTACAATGAGCAGTTCTTC.

V usage is TRBV5-1 and J usage is TRBJ2-1; TRBD1 is a possible D gene (5 bases). Trimming took 1 base from V and 3 from J, leaving 8 bases between them. The V gene's germline CDR1 is SGHRS and CDR2 YFSETQ. This CDR3 has 14 amino acids. The CDR3 DNA is TGCGCCAGCAGCTTGCATGGACACTACAATGAGCAGTTCTTC. This encodes CASSLHGHYNEQFF.

The J gene is TRBJ1-1, the V gene TRBV5-1; TRBD1 matches at 7 bases. There are 15 residues in the CDR3. V shed 4 bases and J 6 bases; nucleotides not matched to a gene: 12. The germline CDR1 and CDR2 sequences are SGHRS and YFSETQ. The CDR3, as DNA: TGCGCCAGCAGCCGGAACCCAGGGGACAGCTCTGAAGCTTTCTTT. Protein sequence: CASSRNPGDSSEAFF.

V usage is TRBV4-3 and J usage is TRBJ2-1, with 7 bases matching TRBD1. The germline gives CDR1 LGHNA, CDR2 YSLEER. J lost 5 bases, V lost 4 bases, and 11 bases had no gene match. The CDR3 has 16 amino acids. CDR3 in amino acids: CASSRTNRDRDNEQFF. For the CDR3, the DNA is TGCGCCAGCAGCCGGACCAACCGGGACAGAGACAATGAGCAGTTCTTC.

This clonotype came up a few times. This chain uses TRBV7-2 with TRBJ1-2, with 7 bases fitting TRBD1. Germline CDR1 and CDR2: SGHTA and FQGNSA. Trimming took 0 bases from V and 2 from J; bases not matched to a gene: 0. This CDR3 spans 14 amino acids. DNA of the CDR3: TGTGCCAGCAGCTTAGCGGGACAGAACTATGGCTACACCTTC. It is translated as CASSLAGQNYGYTF.

The V gene is TRBV18, the J gene TRBJ1-2; no firm D call. The germline V and J ends were trimmed by 4 bases and 3 bases, with 6 bases remaining between them. From germline, CDR1 is KGHSH and CDR2 LQKENI. CDR3 size: 12 residues. CDR3 loop: CASSQMDYGYTF. The CDR3 nucleotides read TGTGCCAGCTCACAGATGGACTATGGCTACACCTTC.

This chain links TRBV7-9 with TRBJ1-2; D is ambiguous. The V end lost 5 bases, the J end lost 1 base, and 14 bases lay between the germline ends. The germline V gene encodes CDR1 SEHNR and CDR2 FQNEAQ (reference sequence). The CDR3 extends over 15 amino acids. CDR3 sequence (DNA): TGTGCCAGCAGCGGGAAGTTGCAGGATAACTATGGCTACACCTTC. This translates into CASSGKLQDNYGYTF.

This clonotype was seen only once. The conserved phenylalanine or tryptophan is not found at the CDR3 terminus, so this likely reflects a read error. The rearrangement joins TRBV3-1 to TRBJ2-3; no clear D. Trimming left V 4 bases short and J 0 bases short, with 17 bases between. The germline V gene encodes CDR1 LGHDT and CDR2 YNNKEL (reference sequence). The CDR3 loop spans 17 amino acids. The chain's CDR3 is CASSPRLGTPSTDTQYL. The DNA of the CDR3 is TGTGCCAGCAGCCCCCGCTTGGGTACCCCTAGCACAGATACGCAGTATTTG.

This clonotype was observed a few times. V gene TRBV6-5 combines with J gene TRBJ1-1, with D hard to call. With 0 bases removed from V and 5 bases from J, the gap between germline ends came to 7 bases. CDR1 is MNHEY and CDR2 is SVGAGI in the germline V gene. The CDR3 consists of 13 residues. The CDR3 is CASSYSVGTEAFF. The CDR3 nucleotides read TGTGCCAGCAGTTACTCTGTTGGGACTGAAGCTTTCTTT.

This sequence joins TRBV5-1 and TRBJ2-3; possible D gene TRBD2, 5 bases. Germline V lookup: CDR1 SGHRS, CDR2 YFSETQ. The length of the CDR3 is 13 residues. Between the trimmed V and J ends, which lost 6 bases and 5 bases, there was a span of 13 bases. The CDR3 protein is CASIMDRGDTQYF. The CDR3 DNA is TGCGCCAGCATCATGGACCGGGGAGATACGCAGTATTTT.

The chain carries TRBV7-9 and TRBJ2-5, with TRBD2 matching over 14 bases. J was trimmed by 5 bases and V by 4 bases; bases with no gene match: 6. This CDR3 is 16 amino acids long. Per germline, CDR1 SEHNR and CDR2 FQNEAQ (reference sequence). The CDR3 region has the DNA TGTGCCAGCAGCTCGACTAGCGGGGGGGGTCTGGAGACCCAGTACTTC. This encodes CASSSTSGGGLETQYF.

The gene calls are TRBV6-5 and TRBJ2-1, with D possibly being TRBD2 (6 bases). In germline, CDR1 is MNHEY, CDR2 SVGAGI. Trimming stripped 6 bases from V and 4 bases from J, with 10 bases between. CDR3 size: 13 residues. Here the CDR3 DNA reads TGTGCCAGCAGGCAGGGACTGTACAATGAGCAGTTCTTC. Protein sequence: CASRQGLYNEQFF.

The V and J genes are TRBV7-2 and TRBJ2-1; TRBD1 aligns across 7 bases. Trimming removed 2 bases from V and 9 bases from J; junction bases left unmatched: 10. This CDR3 is 15 amino acids long. Germline V gene lookup returns CDR1 SGHTA and CDR2 FQGNSA. This chain's CDR3 is CASSLIGGAETEQFF. The CDR3 DNA sequence: TGTGCCAGCAGCTTAATAGGGGGCGCGGAGACTGAGCAGTTCTTC.

The chain carries TRBV20-1 and TRBJ2-5; no definite D call. Trimming cost V 4 bases and J 1 base, with 13 bases left between them. Looked up from germline, CDR1 is DFQATT and CDR2 is SNEGSKA (reference sequence). The CDR3 runs to 14 residues. The CDR3 region has the DNA TGCAGTGCTATTCCAGAATACCCCCAAGAGACCCAGTACTTC. Translating it yields CSAIPEYPQETQYF.

This clonotype appeared a few times. The CDR3 region is CASSPGQLNNSPLHF. As DNA, the CDR3 is TGTGCCAGCAGCCCCGGACAGCTTAATAATTCACCCCTCCACTTT. The genes are TRBV27 and TRBJ1-6; weak D call: TRBD1 (6 bases). The V gene lost 6 bases and the J gene lost 5 bases, with 14 bases spanning the gap. CDR3 length: 15 amino acids. The germline gives CDR1 MNHEY, CDR2 SMNVEV (reference sequence).